Following are 23 T cell receptor beta chains from one sample sequenced in a study of T cell responses to AZD1222 COVID-19 vaccine. Using immunoSEQ multiplex PCR, the repertoire was profiled, and TCRdb retains in-frame clones only, with some absent. The table includes 150,000 to 200,000 clones, around 89% detected once. Here the sequenced sample was peripheral blood, taken on day 0 of AZD1222 vaccination. The receptors were gathered from an adult in good health.

The J gene is TRBJ2-7, the V gene TRBV7-2, with 16 nucleotides matching TRBD2. CDR1 and CDR2 (germline): SGHTA, FQGNSA. The CDR3 is 18 amino acids. V lost 5 bases, J lost 5 bases, and 12 bases stayed unmatched. This chain's CDR3 is CASSPKSRGLAGGDEQYF. DNA for the CDR3: TGTGCCAGCAGCCCAAAGAGCAGGGGACTAGCGGGAGGGGACGAGCAGTACTTC.

J is TRBJ1-5 and V is TRBV2; tentative D call: TRBD1 (5 bases). The CDR3 is 10 amino acids. V was clipped by 7 bases and J by 11 bases, with 9 bases between them. Germline CDR1 SNHLY, CDR2 FYNNEI. CDR3 amino acids: CASKGRAQHF. CDR3 coding DNA: TGTGCCAGCAAGGGGAGGGCCCAGCATTTT.

This clone has only a few counts. The rearrangement joins TRBV24-1 to TRBJ2-4, with 7 bases matching TRBD1. The CDR3 runs to 15 residues. Germline V gene sequence: CDR1 KGHDR, CDR2 SFDVKD. V was clipped by 4 bases and J by 9 bases; unmatched bases: 11. This CDR3 is CATSDPGQPYGIQYF. The CDR3 DNA follows: TGTGCCACCAGTGACCCGGGACAGCCATATGGCATTCAGTACTTC.

V and J are TRBV6-5 and TRBJ1-4; TRBD1 is a possible D gene (6 bases). CDR1 is MNHEY and CDR2 is SVGAGI in the germline V gene. There are 15 residues in the CDR3. The ends were cut back, 5 bases at V and 5 bases at J, with 15 bases in the middle. The CDR3: CASSQAGAPNEKLFF. The CDR3 DNA reads TGTGCCAGCAGTCAGGCAGGGGCCCCCAATGAAAAACTGTTTTTT.

CDR3 nucleotides: TGTGCCAGCAGCTTAGATCCTTTTAGGCCAGATACGCAGTATTTT. This translates into CASSLDPFRPDTQYF. The rearrangement links TRBV11-2 to TRBJ2-3, with D uncertain. CDR3 length: 15 amino acids. Germline CDR1 is SGHAT and CDR2 is FQNNGV. Trimming cost V 0 bases and J 4 bases, with 11 bases left between them.

V gene TRBV19 combines with J gene TRBJ1-5; TRBD1 aligns across 7 bases. The CDR3 runs 17 residues. Germline loops: CDR1 LNHDA, CDR2 SQIVND (reference sequence). V lost 3 bases, J lost 0 bases, and 8 bases stayed unmatched. CDR3 in amino acids: CASSILGGGYSNQPQHF. The CDR3 DNA sequence: TGTGCCAGTAGTATTTTAGGGGGCGGCTATAGCAATCAGCCCCAGCATTTT.

The rearrangement links TRBV27 to TRBJ2-3; 10 bases map to TRBD2. V trimming: 5 bases; J trimming: 1 base; junction bases outside the gene matches: 6. In germline, CDR1 is MNHEY, CDR2 SMNVEV (reference sequence). The CDR3 contains 16 residues. CDR3 bases: TGTGCCAGCAGTGGCCTAGCGGGAGCTGGCACAGATACGCAGTATTTT. It translates to CASSGLAGAGTDTQYF.

V usage is TRBV28 and J usage is TRBJ1-1, with a possible D match to TRBD1 (5 bases). This CDR3 comprises 15 residues. CDR1 and CDR2 from the germline V gene are MDHEN and SYDVKM. V lost 8 bases and J lost 4, with 20 bases in between. Written as DNA, the CDR3 is TGTGCCAGCTTATACCCCACAGGAGTCACCACTGAAGCTTTCTTT. Protein sequence: CASLYPTGVTTEAFF.

The J gene is TRBJ2-7, the V gene TRBV5-6; tentatively, D is TRBD2 (5 bases). The germline V and J ends were trimmed by 6 bases and 2 bases, with 15 bases remaining between them. Germline V lookup: CDR1 SGHDT, CDR2 YYEEEE. The CDR3 is made up of 14 amino acids. CDR3 loop: CASTTTGSPYEQYF. The DNA for the CDR3 is TGTGCCAGCACGACGACGGGGAGCCCCTACGAGCAGTACTTC.

The rearrangement uses TRBV7-2 and TRBJ2-1; D possibly matches TRBD1 or TRBD2 (5 bases each). The ends were cut back, 5 bases at V and 7 bases at J, with 15 bases in the middle. Germline CDR1 SGHTA, CDR2 FQGNSA. The CDR3 consists of 14 residues. CDR3 region: CASSRGGGGNEQFF. DNA of the CDR3: TGTGCCAGCAGCCGGGGCGGAGGAGGAAATGAGCAGTTCTTC.

The rearrangement uses TRBV9 and TRBJ1-4; D is perhaps TRBD1 (5 bases). Trimming shortened V by 4 bases and J by 3 bases, and 13 bases separated the two germline ends. This CDR3 contains 15 residues. Per germline, CDR1 SGDLS and CDR2 YYNGEE. CDR3 protein: CASSSGREANEKLFF. CDR3 nucleotides: TGTGCCAGCAGCTCGGGACGGGAGGCTAATGAAAAACTGTTTTTT.

CDR3 region: CATSKGVQETQYF. CDR3 bases: TGCGCCACTTCAAAGGGGGTCCAAGAGACCCAGTACTTC. This sequence joins TRBV5-1 and TRBJ2-5, with a possible D match to TRBD1 (6 bases). The CDR3 extends over 13 amino acids. Trimming took 9 bases from V and 1 from J, leaving 13 bases between them. Germline values: CDR1 SGHRS, CDR2 YFSETQ.

The CDR3 coding sequence is TGTGCCAGCAGTATAGCTCACAATGAGCAGTTCTTC. This encodes CASSIAHNEQFF. The chain recombines TRBV7-8 with TRBJ2-1, with unresolved D. The V gene's germline CDR1 is SGHVS and CDR2 FQNEAQ. Trimming left V 6 bases short and J 5 bases short, with 8 bases between. This CDR3 has 12 residues.

This clone was observed a single time. J is TRBJ2-7 and V is TRBV24-1; 8 positions match TRBD2. This CDR3 has 15 amino acids. Germline assignment: CDR1 KGHDR and CDR2 SFDVKD. CDR3 sequence: CAWGLAGPLSYEQYF. In DNA form, the CDR3 reads TGTGCGTGGGGCTTAGCGGGACCCCTCTCCTACGAGCAGTACTTC.

V usage is TRBV5-4 and J usage is TRBJ2-5; D could derive from TRBD1 or TRBD2 (5 bases each). Trimming took 4 bases from V and 1 from J, leaving 8 bases between them. The CDR3 is 13 residues long. Germline CDR1 reads SGHNT; CDR2 reads YYREEE (reference sequence). The CDR3 is CASSTGTQETQYF. In nucleotides, the CDR3 is TGTGCCAGCAGCACCGGGACCCAAGAGACCCAGTACTTC.

CDR3 protein: CASSIGLAGDSDTQYF. DNA of the CDR3: TGTGCCAGCAGCATCGGCTTAGCGGGGGACTCGGATACGCAGTATTTT. The V call is TRBV5-5, the J call TRBJ2-3, with 9 bases that match TRBD2. Germline CDR1 is SGHKS and CDR2 is YYEKEE (reference sequence). The V segment lost 4 bases and the J segment 6 bases; nucleotides outside the gene matches: 12. The CDR3 is 16 amino acids.

This clone was recorded once. The chain uses TRBV18 and TRBJ1-1; D perhaps matches TRBD1 (5 bases). CDR1 is KGHSH and CDR2 is LQKENI in the germline V gene. This CDR3 spans 13 amino acids. Trimming removed 3 bases from V and 1 base from J, with 6 bases in between. The CDR3 nucleotides are TGTGCCAGCTCACCCACAGGGAACACTGAAGCTTTCTTT. This codes for CASSPTGNTEAFF.

The rearrangement links TRBV10-3 to TRBJ1-5; a possible D gene is TRBD1 (6 bases). V lost 0 bases and J lost 3, with 9 bases in between. The CDR3 has 15 amino acids. The germline gives CDR1 ENHRY, CDR2 SYGVKD. The DNA of the CDR3 is TGTGCCATCAGTGAGTCAGGGGGAATCAATCAGCCCCAGCATTTT. It translates to CAISESGGINQPQHF.

The chain joins TRBV6-4 to TRBJ2-1; D call uncertain. Between the trimmed V and J ends, which lost 5 bases and 0 bases, there was a span of 14 bases. The germline gives CDR1 MRHNA, CDR2 SNTAGT. The CDR3 covers 16 residues. The CDR3 reads CASSLNSWSSYNEQFF. The CDR3 DNA follows: TGTGCCAGCAGTTTAAACAGCTGGAGCTCCTACAATGAGCAGTTCTTC.

This chain connects TRBV18 to TRBJ1-3; tentative D call: TRBD1 (6 bases). Germline V CDR1 and CDR2: KGHSH, LQKENI. The CDR3 extends over 15 amino acids. V lost 4 bases to trimming and J lost 0 bases, with 10 bases between them. CDR3: CASSLRTVSGNTIYF. The CDR3 DNA is TGTGCCAGCTCACTCCGGACAGTCTCTGGAAACACCATATATTTT.

The genes are TRBV12-3 or TRBV12-4 and TRBJ1-3, with unresolved D. The V end lost 7 bases, the J end lost 10 bases, and 14 bases lay between the germline ends. The length of the CDR3 is 12 residues. CDR3 bases: TGTGCCAGCAAAACTGGCGGGAGGACCATATATTTT. It specifies CASKTGGRTIYF.

V and J are TRBV28 and TRBJ2-5; 11 bases are shared with TRBD1. Germline CDR1 reads MDHEN; CDR2 reads SYDVKM. Germline trimming cut 7 bases from V and 6 bases from J; bases unmatched to any gene: 16. This CDR3 contains 17 residues. CDR3 residues: CASTGGPGQGVMKTQYF. CDR3 coding DNA: TGTGCCAGCACCGGGGGGCCGGGACAGGGGGTGATGAAGACCCAGTACTTC.

In its sample, this clone was seen a few times. The chain has TRBV28 and TRBJ1-4; 7 bases are a match to TRBD1. This CDR3 is 14 amino acids long. V shed 6 bases and J 3 bases; nucleotides not matched to a gene: 4. Germline V gives CDR1 MDHEN, CDR2 SYDVKM. CDR3 protein: CASRRQGPNEKLFF. CDR3 nucleotides: TGTGCCAGCAGAAGACAGGGTCCTAATGAAAAACTGTTTTTT.